Below, 23 T cell receptor beta chains from the same sample are listed, as sequenced in a study of T cells in localized non-small cell lung cancer (dated by TCRdb to 2020 to 2021). Library preparation used the immunoSEQ multiplex PCR assay. The table was pulled from immuneACCESS by TCRdb, which kept in-frame rearrangements only. Such tables lose some clones; where checked, under half of the loss comes from unresolved V genes, and the rest has no known cause. The sample table holds 8,500 or so clones, of which 87% were seen once. The ten top clones hold approximately 30% of the sample. The source was peripheral blood, collected before any cancer treatment. These receptors all stem from a male donor at least 60 years old with stage III lung adenocarcinoma.

The chain couples TRBV9 to TRBJ1-5; D perhaps matches TRBD1 (6 bases). This CDR3 comprises 15 residues. Germline V CDR1 and CDR2: SGDLS, YYNGEE. Trimming pared 6 bases from V and 0 bases from J, leaving 13 bases between. The CDR3 loop is CASTTGVYSNQPQHF. The CDR3 region has the DNA TGTGCCAGCACGACAGGAGTTTATAGCAATCAGCCCCAGCATTTT. Drawing the rest from reference TRBV9 and TRBJ1-5, the complete variable domain is DSGVTQTPKHLITATGQRVTLRCSPRSGDLSVYWYQQSLDQGLQFLIQYYNGEERAKGNILERFSAQQFPDLHSELNLSSLELGDSALYFCASTTGVYSNQPQHFGDGTRLSIL.

The CDR3 DNA reads as TGTGCCAGCAGTTACCAAGTGGAAACTGAAGCTTTCTTT. It encodes CASSYQVETEAFF. The rearrangement links TRBV6-5 to TRBJ1-1; no clear D gene. Germline assignment: CDR1 MNHEY and CDR2 SVGAGI. CDR3 size: 13 residues. Trimming removed 2 bases at V and 5 bases at J, with 9 bases between.

This clone was recorded only once. V gene TRBV11-2 combines with J gene TRBJ1-2; 11 bases are a match to TRBD1. J gave up 3 bases and V 1 base, and 4 bases lay outside the gene matches. Germline-derived CDR1 and CDR2 are SGHAT and FQNNGV. This CDR3 has 16 amino acids. The CDR3 coding sequence is TGTGCCAGCAGCTTAGGGGACAGGGGGATATACTATGGCTACACCTTC. Its translation is CASSLGDRGIYYGYTF.

This clone was counted only a few times. This chain links TRBV29-1 with TRBJ2-1, with D unclear. The CDR3 has 11 residues. Germline loops: CDR1 SQVTM, CDR2 ANQGSEA. The V end was cut by 0 bases, the J end by 10 bases, with 7 bases between. For the CDR3, the DNA is TGCAGCGTTGAAGATCTGGGGGAGCAGTTCTTC. Protein: CSVEDLGEQFF.

The V gene is TRBV27, the J gene TRBJ2-1, with D maybe TRBD2 (6 bases). Per the germline V gene, CDR1 is MNHEY and CDR2 is SMNVEV (reference sequence). The CDR3 totals 13 residues. Trimming removed 5 bases at V and 8 bases at J, with 13 bases between. The CDR3 region has the DNA TGTGCCAGCAGTATTAGGAGGGCGGATGAGCAGTTCTTC. Residues: CASSIRRADEQFF.

The CDR3 DNA reads as TGTGCCAGCAGTGAAATAGGTCAGGGGGCCGGGACTGAAGCTTTCTTT. It translates to CASSEIGQGAGTEAFF. The genes are TRBV2 and TRBJ1-1, with 8 bases that match TRBD1. The J segment lost 5 bases and the V segment lost 2 bases, leaving 10 bases of the junction unmatched. Germline CDR1 SNHLY, CDR2 FYNNEI. The CDR3 length is 16 residues.

V gene TRBV2 combines with J gene TRBJ1-2; no definite D call. The V end lost 2 bases, the J end lost 2 bases, and 15 bases lay between the germline ends. The CDR3 consists of 16 residues. The germline V gene has CDR1 SNHLY and CDR2 FYNNEI. CDR3 in DNA: TGTGCCAGCAGTGAAACTGGGCTTGTCGGGAACTATGGCTACACCTTC. Translation: CASSETGLVGNYGYTF.

Sample share makes this clone medium-sized (0.01 to 0.1%). This chain joins TRBV2 and TRBJ2-5, with 9 nucleotides matching TRBD1. The CDR3 extends over 14 amino acids. Per germline, CDR1 SNHLY and CDR2 FYNNEI. J was trimmed by 6 bases and V by 5 bases; bases with no gene match: 7. Here the CDR3 DNA reads TGTGCCAGCAGTCGACAGGGGGTCTTGAAGACCCAGTACTTC. Translation gives CASSRQGVLKTQYF.

The CDR3 loop is CASSGEGVGAKNIQYF. In DNA, the CDR3 is TGTGCCAGCAGTGGCGAGGGGGTAGGAGCCAAAAACATTCAGTACTTC. The chain links TRBV28 to TRBJ2-4; tentatively, D is TRBD1 (6 bases). Looked up from germline, CDR1 is MDHEN and CDR2 is SYDVKM. CDR3 size: 16 residues. Trimming pared 5 bases from V and 0 bases from J, leaving 14 bases between.

This clone showed up just once. The V call is TRBV13, the J call TRBJ1-2; D is unclear. This CDR3 is built from 13 residues. Germline assignment: CDR1 PRHDT and CDR2 FYEKMQ (reference sequence). V shed 2 bases and J shed 6 bases, with 10 bases lying between them. The CDR3, as DNA: TGTGCCAGCAGCTTACGGCGGCGCCATGGCTACACCTTC. As protein: CASSLRRRHGYTF.

V is TRBV5-5 and J is TRBJ1-5; 9 positions agree with TRBD1. This CDR3 has 16 amino acids. Germline CDR1 reads SGHKS; CDR2 reads YYEKEE (reference sequence). J was trimmed by 4 bases and V by 3 bases; bases with no gene match: 8. DNA for the CDR3: TGTGCCAGCAGCTCGGCTTCCGGGACAGGGAATCAGCCCCAGCATTTT. It codes for CASSSASGTGNQPQHF.

J is TRBJ2-1 and V is TRBV5-1, with a possible D match to TRBD1 (6 bases). Germline V gene sequence: CDR1 SGHRS, CDR2 YFSETQ. Trimming removed 0 bases from V and 5 bases from J, with 12 bases in between. This CDR3 region has 15 residues. This CDR3 is CASSLGDISDNEQFF. In nucleotides, the CDR3 is TGCGCCAGCAGCTTGGGGGACATCAGCGACAATGAGCAGTTCTTC.

This clone came up once. The genes are TRBV5-6 and TRBJ2-1; TRBD2 might be the D (6 bases). Trimming removed 5 bases from V and 2 bases from J, with 20 bases in between. Germline V CDR1 and CDR2: SGHDT, YYEEEE. The CDR3 length is 17 residues. The CDR3 DNA reads as TGTGCCAGCAGTCTTCTAAAAGGTAGCGGAGCCTACAATGAGCAGTTCTTC. Translating gives CASSLLKGSGAYNEQFF.

The rearrangement uses TRBV28 and TRBJ1-5; no reliable D call. From germline, CDR1 is MDHEN and CDR2 SYDVKM. V was clipped by 6 bases and J by 2 bases, with 17 bases between them. CDR3 size: 16 residues. CDR3 residues: CASSPRTARGNQPQHF. CDR3 nucleotides: TGTGCCAGCAGCCCTAGGACGGCCCGCGGCAATCAGCCCCAGCATTTT.

V usage is TRBV19 and J usage is TRBJ2-2, with 8 bases lining up with TRBD2. CDR3 length equals 15 residues. V lost 5 bases to trimming and J lost 4 bases; unmatched junction nucleotides: 6. CDR1 and CDR2 (germline): LNHDA, SQIVND (reference sequence). CDR3 residues: CASSGPSGFTGELFF. The CDR3 nucleotides are TGTGCCAGTAGTGGCCCTAGCGGGTTCACCGGGGAGCTGTTTTTT.

This sequence joins TRBV19 and TRBJ1-2; a possible D gene is TRBD1 (5 bases). The CDR3 is 16 amino acids. CDR1 is LNHDA, CDR2 SQIVND, per germline (reference sequence). The V end lost 4 bases, the J end lost 2 bases, and 17 bases lay between the germline ends. The CDR3 is CASSTPWGGRNYGYTF. The CDR3 DNA follows: TGTGCCAGTAGTACCCCATGGGGGGGACGAAACTATGGCTACACCTTC.

CDR3 sequence (DNA): TGTGCCAGCAGTATCATCTGGGGGACTGAAGCTTTCTTT. It codes for CASSIIWGTEAFF. The rearrangement links TRBV5-6 to TRBJ1-1, with D perhaps TRBD1 (5 bases). The germline V gene has CDR1 SGHDT and CDR2 YYEEEE. This CDR3 is 13 amino acids long. V was pared by 5 bases and J by 5 bases, with 13 bases between.

The chain recombines TRBV2 with TRBJ1-4; the match to TRBD1 covers 7 bases. Per germline, CDR1 SNHLY and CDR2 FYNNEI. This CDR3 region has 15 residues. Germline trimming cut 5 bases from V and 0 bases from J; bases unmatched to any gene: 3. The CDR3 DNA is TGTGCCAGCAGTCGGGACAGAGCAACTAATGAAAAACTGTTTTTT. It encodes CASSRDRATNEKLFF.

V gene TRBV28 combines with J gene TRBJ2-7; D ambiguous. Trimming removed 5 bases at V and 1 base at J, with 21 bases between. This CDR3 is 17 amino acids long. Germline-derived CDR1 and CDR2 are MDHEN and SYDVKM. Here the CDR3 DNA reads TGTGCCAGCAGTCAACTTAGGGCCCCCGATGGATCCTACGAGCAGTACTTC. Encoded protein: CASSQLRAPDGSYEQYF.

This sequence joins TRBV4-3 and TRBJ2-7, with no clear D. CDR1 and CDR2 from the germline V gene are LGHNA and YSLEER. The length of the CDR3 is 16 residues. With 0 bases removed from V and 0 bases from J, the gap between germline ends came to 12 bases. The CDR3 DNA follows: TGCGCCAGCAGCCAAGATACGGAGACCATCTCCTACGAGCAGTACTTC. Translating gives CASSQDTETISYEQYF.

The V gene is TRBV5-1, the J gene TRBJ2-2, with D maybe TRBD1 (6 bases). Trimming removed 3 bases from V and 1 base from J, with 10 bases in between. The CDR3 consists of 15 residues. CDR1 is SGHRS, CDR2 YFSETQ, per germline. The CDR3 loop reads CASSSSTGNTGELFF. Here the CDR3 DNA reads TGCGCCAGCAGCTCCTCGACAGGGAACACCGGGGAGCTGTTTTTT.

This chain links TRBV7-9 with TRBJ1-1; 7 bases match TRBD1. The CDR3 contains 13 residues. Germline V gene data show CDR1 as SEHNR and CDR2 as FQNEAQ (reference sequence). The V segment lost 6 bases and the J segment 2 bases; nucleotides outside the gene matches: 3. The CDR3 here is CASRGGGNTEAFF. CDR3 bases: TGTGCCAGCAGGGGAGGGGGCAACACTGAAGCTTTCTTT.

The chain employs TRBV10-3 and TRBJ2-7; the match to TRBD2 covers 8 bases. There are 16 residues in the CDR3. Losses at the gene ends were 0 bases for V and 0 bases for J; bases not matched to a gene: 4. CDR1 is ENHRY and CDR2 is SYGVKD in the germline V gene. The CDR3 loop reads CAISESGSGASYEQYF. In nucleotides, the CDR3 is TGTGCCATCAGTGAGTCGGGTAGCGGGGCCTCCTACGAGCAGTACTTC.